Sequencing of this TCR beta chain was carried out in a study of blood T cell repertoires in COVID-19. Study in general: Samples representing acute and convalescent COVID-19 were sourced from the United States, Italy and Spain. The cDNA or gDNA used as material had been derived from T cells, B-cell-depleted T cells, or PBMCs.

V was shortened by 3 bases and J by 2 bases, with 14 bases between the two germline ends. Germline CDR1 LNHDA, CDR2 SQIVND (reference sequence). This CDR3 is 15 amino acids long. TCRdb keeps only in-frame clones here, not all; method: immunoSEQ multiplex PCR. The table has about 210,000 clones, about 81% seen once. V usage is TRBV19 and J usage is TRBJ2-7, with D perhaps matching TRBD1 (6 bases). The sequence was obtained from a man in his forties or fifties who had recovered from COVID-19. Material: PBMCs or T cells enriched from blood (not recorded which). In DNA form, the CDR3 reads TGTGCCAGTAGTATCAGACCCCGGGACACCTACGAGCAGTACTTC. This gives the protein CASSIRPRDTYEQYF.